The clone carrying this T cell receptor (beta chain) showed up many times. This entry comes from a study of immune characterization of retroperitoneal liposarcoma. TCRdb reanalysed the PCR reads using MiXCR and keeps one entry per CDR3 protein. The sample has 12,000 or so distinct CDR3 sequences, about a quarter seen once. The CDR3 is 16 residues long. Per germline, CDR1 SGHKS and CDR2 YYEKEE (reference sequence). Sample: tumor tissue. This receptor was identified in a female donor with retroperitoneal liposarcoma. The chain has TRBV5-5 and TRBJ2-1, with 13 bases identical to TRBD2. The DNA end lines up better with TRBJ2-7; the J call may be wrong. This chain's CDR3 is CASSPGLAGAYNEQYF. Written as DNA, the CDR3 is TGTGCCAGCAGCCCCGGACTAGCGGGGGCCTACAATGAGCAGTACTTC.